This T cell receptor beta chain was observed in a study of beta chain features in type 1 diabetes. Study results and caveats: Among type 1 diabetes patients, VDJ junctions had fewer insertions and more deletions. HLA effects on TCRB rearrangement stayed unresolved here. Significant though moderate, a shortening of TCRB CDR3s appeared in all four CD4+ subsets of Type 1 diabetes patients.

Central memory, naive, regulatory and stem cell-like memory CD4+ cells were sorted by CD45RO/CCR7/CD25/CD127/CD95/CD27. The authors reverse transcribed all of the isolated RNA, so sequencing captured expressed TCRB transcripts. Mean read depth for naive, central memory and regulatory T cell samples was about 3.4 million reads. The data were produced by immunoSEQ multiplex PCR, yet TCRdb's version contains in-frame clones alone and is incomplete. The sample shows under 400,000 clones, over 9.5% of them seen only once. This clone was picked up a small number of times. Its matching antigen is unknown. The sequencing input was naive CD4+ T cells from blood. The TCR comes from a woman in her late teens or twenties with type 1 diabetes.

The CDR3 region is CASSQEGLAHYEQYF. The CDR3 DNA sequence: TGCGCCAGCAGCCAAGAGGGACTAGCGCACTACGAGCAGTACTTC. The V call is TRBV4-1, the J call TRBJ2-7; 10 bases agree with TRBD2. CDR3 length: 15 residues. J gave up 3 bases and V 0 bases, and 2 bases lay outside the gene matches. From germline, CDR1 is MGHRA and CDR2 YSYEKL.